This TCR beta chain was recorded in a study of T cell repertoires in ileal Crohn's disease. Study summary: Thiopurines (approximately 10) or anti-TNF agents (approximately 20) were given postoperatively to about half. Biopsies of inflamed ileum from the surgical specimen form M0 samples.

Study-wide results and caveats: Clonality above 26.8% at surgery always came with endoscopic recurrence. Clonal expansions were more frequent in active smokers than non-smokers at surgery.

The CDR3 runs 13 residues. V shed 8 bases and J shed 3 bases, with 11 bases lying between them. Germline V gives CDR1 MNHNS, CDR2 SASEGT. TCRdb's table, derived via immunoSEQ multiplex PCR, lists solely in-frame clones and lacks some. The table shows fewer than 2,000 clones, with 75% to 90% occurring only once. This clone has just one count. Its specificity is unknown. The time point was: inflamed ileum from the surgical specimen. This receptor was identified in an adult with Crohn's disease. Sequenced: ileal tissue. J is TRBJ1-5 and V is TRBV6-1, with D unresolved. The CDR3 coding sequence is TGTGCCAGCCAGGAAGGGCACAATCAGCCCCAGCATTTT. Its protein is CASQEGHNQPQHF.